The clone carrying this T cell receptor beta chain turned up a few times. The antigen remains undetermined. The sample originates from a study of human T cells and chemical hapten exposure. General study results and limits: Expanded TCRs made up significantly more big CDR3 similarity clusters than controls did.

The V and J ends lost 4 bases and 7 bases respectively, with 14 bases between them. Germline V lookup: CDR1 SQVTM, CDR2 ANQGSEA. The CDR3 runs 13 residues. TCRdb recomputed calls from the RACE reads with MiXCR, one row per CDR3 protein. The sample shows some 80,000 distinct CDR3 sequences, around 10% of them seen only once. Time point given: patch test 1, 2 weeks after DPC sensitization. The treatment: therapeutic diphenylcyclopropenone sensitization with weekly scalp DPC. The study enrolled 18 to 70-year-old alopecia patients suitable for DPC. The sequencing used whole blood, collected in connection with sensitization to the hapten diphenylcyclopropenone (DPC). The genes are TRBV29-1 and TRBJ2-1; perhaps TRBD2 as D (5 bases). This sequence originates from a woman between 50 and 59 years old with alopecia areata. Some clones in this sample may be carry-over from other donors' samples. The CDR3 coding sequence is TGCAGCGTTGGGGGTGGGAGAATGAATGAGCAGTTCTTC. Its translation is CSVGGGRMNEQFF.